The next 12 T cell receptor beta chains were all read from a single sample in a study of cytomegalovirus exposure and HLA in healthy donors. 13 Jbeta primers and 60 Vbeta primers were used for the PCR. Clones were sequenced by immunoSEQ multiplex PCR, and TCRdb holds only the in-frame ones, with some missing. The table records fewer than 150,000 clones, around 79% of them present only once. Sequences were obtained from PBMCs. The source of these receptors is a man aged 40-49 years in good health and CMV-seropositive.

The gene calls are TRBV5-5 and TRBJ2-7; D may be TRBD2 (5 bases). The CDR3 has 14 residues. Germline lookup yields CDR1 SGHKS and CDR2 YYEKEE (reference sequence). With 4 bases removed from V and 2 bases from J, the gap between germline ends came to 13 bases. In DNA, the CDR3 is TGTGCCAGCAGCGGCACCGGGGTTCCCTACGAGCAGTACTTC. This gives the protein CASSGTGVPYEQYF.

The chain links TRBV5-1 to TRBJ2-7; D is possibly TRBD1 (6 bases). This CDR3 is built from 15 residues. The germline gives CDR1 SGHRS, CDR2 YFSETQ. V gave up 2 bases and J gave up 3 bases, with 15 bases separating them. The CDR3 spells CASSFRPGAIYEQYF. CDR3 bases: TGCGCCAGCAGCTTTCGGCCAGGGGCTATCTACGAGCAGTACTTC.

The rearrangement uses TRBV4-2 and TRBJ2-3; 7 bases fit TRBD2. Germline CDR1 and CDR2: LGHNA and YNFKEQ. The V segment lost 1 base and the J segment 0 bases; nucleotides outside the gene matches: 7. This CDR3 contains 17 residues. This CDR3 is CASSQVGISGSTDTQYF. The CDR3 nucleotides are TGTGCCAGCAGCCAAGTTGGAATTAGCGGGAGCACAGATACGCAGTATTTT.

V usage is TRBV2 and J usage is TRBJ2-1; perhaps TRBD2 as D (6 bases). Germline V lookup: CDR1 SNHLY, CDR2 FYNNEI. V was cut by 9 bases and J by 9 bases, with 30 bases left in between. CDR3 size: 17 residues. This CDR3 is CASLPHPGTGERREQFF. The CDR3 DNA reads as TGTGCCAGTCTACCCCATCCCGGGACTGGAGAGCGTCGTGAGCAGTTCTTC.

The chain is built from TRBV27 and TRBJ1-1; 9 positions match TRBD1. The CDR3 is 17 amino acids. V gave up 0 bases and J gave up 1 base; unmatched junction bases: 6. CDR1 is MNHEY, CDR2 SMNVEV, per germline (reference sequence). In nucleotides, the CDR3 is TGTGCCAGCAGTTTATCAGGACAGGGGTTGACGAACACTGAAGCTTTCTTT. Amino acid sequence: CASSLSGQGLTNTEAFF.

This clone was recorded a few times. The gene calls are TRBV2 and TRBJ2-3; a weak D match, TRBD1 (6 bases). The V end lost 7 bases, the J end lost 5 bases, and 19 bases lay between the germline ends. CDR3 length: 15 amino acids. Germline V CDR1 and CDR2: SNHLY, FYNNEI. CDR3: CASTRRGSTGDTQYF. The CDR3 nucleotides are TGTGCCAGCACCAGAAGGGGGTCCACTGGAGATACGCAGTATTTT.

The gene calls are TRBV14 and TRBJ1-2; no definite D call. The CDR3 has 13 residues. CDR1 is SGHDN, CDR2 FVKESK, per germline. Trimming pared 0 bases from V and 8 bases from J, leaving 10 bases between. In DNA, the CDR3 is TGTGCCAGCAGCCAAGAACGACTGCTCGGCTACACCTTC. Translation gives CASSQERLLGYTF.

This chain uses TRBV18 with TRBJ1-5, with a weak D call TRBD1 (5 bases). The CDR3 runs to 15 residues. The V and J ends lost 3 bases and 4 bases respectively, with 13 bases between them. Germline assignment: CDR1 KGHSH and CDR2 LQKENI. The chain's CDR3 is CASSPAQGGNQPQHF. CDR3 bases: TGTGCCAGCTCACCGGCCCAGGGAGGTAATCAGCCCCAGCATTTT.

The chain uses TRBV4-1 and TRBJ2-2; D unclear. Germline assignment: CDR1 MGHRA and CDR2 YSYEKL. V was clipped by 4 bases and J by 4 bases, with 13 bases between them. The CDR3 runs 15 residues. The CDR3 sequence: CASSPLQHFTGELFF. The DNA for the CDR3 is TGCGCCAGCAGCCCTTTACAGCATTTCACCGGGGAGCTGTTTTTT.

The chain couples TRBV5-5 to TRBJ1-5; maybe TRBD1 (5 bases). V lost 3 bases and J 2 bases, leaving 15 bases between the germline ends. Germline assignment: CDR1 SGHKS and CDR2 YYEKEE (reference sequence). CDR3 length equals 16 residues. CDR3 nucleotide sequence: TGTGCCAGCAGCTCTACCTTTGGGGGGGGCAATCAGCCCCAGCATTTT. Protein product: CASSSTFGGGNQPQHF.

This clone came up once. V usage is TRBV5-1 and J usage is TRBJ2-7, with TRBD1 identical over 7 bases. The CDR3 contains 12 residues. The germline gives CDR1 SGHRS, CDR2 YFSETQ. The V gene end was trimmed by 5 bases and the J gene end by 4 bases; junction bases not matched to a gene: 3. The DNA of the CDR3 is TGCGCCAGCAGAGCACAGGGGTACGAGCAGTACTTC. This codes for CASRAQGYEQYF.

The genes are TRBV5-1 and TRBJ2-7; 8 nucleotides agree with TRBD1. This CDR3 spans 13 amino acids. Trimming removed 0 bases from V and 6 bases from J; junction bases left unmatched: 2. Germline CDR1 and CDR2: SGHRS and YFSETQ. The CDR3 protein is CASSLAGTGEQYF. CDR3 bases: TGCGCCAGCAGCTTGGCTGGGACAGGCGAGCAGTACTTC.